A selection of T cell receptor beta chains follows, all from one sample in a study of spatial heterogeneity in lung cancer. MiXCR, applied by TCRdb to the 5' RACE reads, yields one record per CDR3 protein. The sample carries about 3,800 distinct CDR3 sequences, about a third recorded once. This sample comprised lung tumor tissue, obtained at surgery. The receptors come from a male donor with early-stage non-small cell lung cancer. Both conserved end residues are part of each CDR3. D genes are given only for firm matches. A clone size is listed for some rows: how often the clone was seen (once, few, many), or a class if it is expanded.

>TRBV3-1|medium-sized|TRBJ2-3|-
CASSQFLASHTDTQYF
TGTGCCAGCAGCCAATTTCTAGCGTCCCACACAGATACGCAGTATTTT
>TRBV20-1|few|TRBJ2-5|-
CSAPGTRETQYF
TGCAGTGCGCCCGGGACAAGAGAGACCCAGTACTTC
>TRBV11-3|-|TRBJ2-5|TRBD2
CASSSGLAKEETQYF
TGTGCCAGCAGCTCGGGACTAGCGAAAGAAGAGACCCAGTACTTC
>TRBV7-2|-|TRBJ2-7|TRBD1
CASSFRGTGDGEQYF
TGTGCCAGCAGCTTTCGAGGGACAGGGGACGGCGAGCAGTACTTC
>TRBV20-1|many|TRBJ2-1|TRBD1
CSARGRDRGVASSYNEQFF
TGCAGTGCTAGAGGCCGGGACAGGGGAGTTGCGAGCTCCTACAATGAGCAGTTCTTC
>TRBV18|few|TRBJ2-5|TRBD1
CASSEDRGIQETQYF
TGTGCCAGCTCCGAGGACAGGGGGATTCAAGAGACCCAGTACTTC
>TRBV25-1|once|TRBJ2-2|-
CASSDRAFNTGELFF
TGTGCCAGCAGTGACAGGGCATTCAACACCGGGGAGCTGTTTTTT
>TRBV7-2|-|TRBJ2-3|TRBD1
CASSLDRGWADTQYF
TGTGCCAGCAGCTTAGACAGGGGCTGGGCAGATACGCAGTATTTT
>TRBV20-1|-|TRBJ2-1|TRBD2
CSAGRLAVNNEQFF
TGCAGTGCTGGCCGACTAGCGGTCAACAATGAGCAGTTCTTC
>TRBV28|-|TRBJ2-5|TRBD2
CASMVEGGPGETQYF
TGTGCCAGCATGGTCGAGGGAGGGCCTGGGGAGACCCAGTACTTC
>TRBV29-1|-|TRBJ2-5|-
CSVDRRGQETQYF
TGCAGCGTTGACAGGCGGGGCCAAGAGACCCAGTACTTC
>TRBV20-1|-|TRBJ2-5|TRBD2
CSAPTSGGETQYF
TGCAGTGCCCCGACTAGCGGGGGAGAGACCCAGTACTTC
>TRBV15|-|TRBJ2-7|TRBD1
CATSREGQFYEQYF
TGTGCCACCAGCAGAGAGGGACAGTTCTACGAGCAGTACTTC
>TRBV12-3/TRBV12-4|-|TRBJ2-3|TRBD2
CASSLGAGVGSDTQYF
TGTGCCAGCAGTTTAGGGGCGGGAGTGGGCTCAGATACGCAGTATTTT
>TRBV12-3/TRBV12-4|-|TRBJ2-7|-
CASSQPPRIYEQYF
TGTGCCAGCAGTCAACCCCCACGGATCTACGAGCAGTACTTC
>TRBV7-2|few|TRBJ2-3|-
CASSLAADTQYF
TGTGCCAGCAGCTTAGCTGCAGATACGCAGTATTTT
>TRBV12-3/TRBV12-4|-|TRBJ2-6|-
CASRPTAGANVLTF
TGTGCCAGCAGACCCACCGCGGGGGCCAACGTCCTGACTTTC
>TRBV19|few|TRBJ2-7|TRBD2
CASSIGRLAIYEQYF
TGTGCCAGTAGTATTGGGCGACTAGCGATCTACGAGCAGTACTTC
>TRBV20-1|medium-sized|TRBJ2-2|-
CSARARFQATNTGELFF
TGCAGTGCTAGAGCTCGCTTTCAGGCTACGAACACCGGGGAGCTGTTTTTT
>TRBV5-1|large|TRBJ2-1|-
CASSLVRTQGLDEQFF
TGCGCCAGCAGCTTGGTACGCACACAGGGTCTGGATGAGCAGTTCTTC
>TRBV2|few|TRBJ2-1|TRBD2
CASSVGLAGDMQFF
TGTGCCAGCAGTGTAGGACTAGCGGGAGATATGCAGTTCTTC
>TRBV12-3/TRBV12-4|-|TRBJ2-1|-
CASSLEGDEQFF
TGTGCCAGCAGTTTGGAGGGCGATGAGCAGTTCTTC
>TRBV27|-|TRBJ2-7|-
CASSPAPRDEQYF
TGTGCCAGCAGTCCCGCTCCCCGGGACGAGCAGTACTTC
>TRBV28|few|TRBJ2-7|TRBD2
CASLLRGTSDEQYF
TGTGCCAGCCTGCTCCGGGGGACTAGCGACGAGCAGTACTTC
>TRBV5-1|-|TRBJ2-2|TRBD2
CASRTAGGPTGELFF
TGCGCCAGCAGAACGGCGGGAGGGCCGACCGGGGAGCTGTTTTTT
>TRBV6-2/TRBV6-3|many|TRBJ2-1|TRBD2
CASSYGLAGGSSYNEQFF
TGTGCCAGCAGTTACGGACTAGCGGGGGGGAGCTCCTACAATGAGCAGTTCTTC
>TRBV7-2|-|TRBJ2-1|-
CASSLEGYGNEQFF
TGTGCCAGCAGCTTAGAAGGGTATGGGAATGAGCAGTTCTTC
>TRBV5-1|-|TRBJ2-7|-
CASSREGTASAEQYF
TGCGCCAGCAGCCGGGAGGGGACAGCGTCCGCGGAGCAGTACTTC
>TRBV11-2|-|TRBJ2-7|-
CASSLAQTGQGYEQYF
TGTGCCAGCAGCTTAGCCCAGACAGGCCAGGGCTACGAGCAGTACTTC